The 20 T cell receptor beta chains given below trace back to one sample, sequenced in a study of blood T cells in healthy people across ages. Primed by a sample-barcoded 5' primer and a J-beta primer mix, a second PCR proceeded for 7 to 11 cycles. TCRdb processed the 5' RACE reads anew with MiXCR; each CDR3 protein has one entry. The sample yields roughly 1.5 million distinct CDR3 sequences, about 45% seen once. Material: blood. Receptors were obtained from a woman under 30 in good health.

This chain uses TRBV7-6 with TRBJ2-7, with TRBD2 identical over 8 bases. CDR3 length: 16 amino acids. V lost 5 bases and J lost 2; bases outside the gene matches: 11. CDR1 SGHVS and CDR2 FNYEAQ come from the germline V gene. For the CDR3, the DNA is TGTGCCAGCAGCATGGCAACCGGGACTAGAGCCTACGAGCAGTACTTC. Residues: CASSMATGTRAYEQYF.

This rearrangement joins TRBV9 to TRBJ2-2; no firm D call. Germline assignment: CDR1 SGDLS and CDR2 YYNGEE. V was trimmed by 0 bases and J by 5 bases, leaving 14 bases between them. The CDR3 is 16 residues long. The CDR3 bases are TGTGCCAGCAGCGTAGCTGAGCCTCGCGTGACCGGGGAGCTGTTTTTT. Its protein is CASSVAEPRVTGELFF.

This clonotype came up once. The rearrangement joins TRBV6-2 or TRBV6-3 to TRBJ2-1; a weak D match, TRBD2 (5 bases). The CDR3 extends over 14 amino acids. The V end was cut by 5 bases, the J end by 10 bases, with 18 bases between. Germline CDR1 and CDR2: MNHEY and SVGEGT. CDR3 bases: TGTGCCAGCAGTCTCCCCGATCTCCGGGAAGAGCAGTTCTTC. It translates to CASSLPDLREEQFF.

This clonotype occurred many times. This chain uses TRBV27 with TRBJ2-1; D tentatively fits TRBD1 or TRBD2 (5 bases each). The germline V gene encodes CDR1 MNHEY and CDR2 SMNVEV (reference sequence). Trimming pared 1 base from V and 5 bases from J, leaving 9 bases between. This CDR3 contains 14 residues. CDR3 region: CASSLLGVDNEQFF. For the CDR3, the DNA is TGTGCCAGCAGTTTATTGGGGGTAGACAATGAGCAGTTCTTC.

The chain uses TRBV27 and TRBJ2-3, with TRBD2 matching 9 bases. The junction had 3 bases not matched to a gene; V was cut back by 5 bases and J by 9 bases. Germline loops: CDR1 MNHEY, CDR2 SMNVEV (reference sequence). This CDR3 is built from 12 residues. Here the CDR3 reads CASSPLAGTQYF. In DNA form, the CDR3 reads TGTGCCAGCAGTCCCCTAGCGGGGACGCAGTATTTT.

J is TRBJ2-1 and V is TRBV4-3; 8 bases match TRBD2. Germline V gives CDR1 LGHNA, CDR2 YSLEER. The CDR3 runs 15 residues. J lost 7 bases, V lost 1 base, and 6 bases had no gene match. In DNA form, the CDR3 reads TGCGCCAGCAGCCAAGGCCGGGGGGGGTTGAATGAGCAGTTCTTC. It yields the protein CASSQGRGGLNEQFF.

CDR3 protein: CSVGTGGRPNYGYTF. The DNA for the CDR3 is TGCAGCGTTGGAACAGGGGGTAGGCCTAACTATGGCTACACCTTC. The V and J genes are TRBV29-1 and TRBJ1-2; TRBD1 agrees at 8 bases. Germline CDR1 reads SQVTM; CDR2 reads ANQGSEA. V dropped 4 bases and J dropped 0; count of bases not matched to a gene: 7. This CDR3 region has 15 residues.

The CDR3 sequence: CASSLPGHPYNEQFF. Written as DNA, the CDR3 is TGTGCCAGCAGTCTCCCCGGACACCCGTACAATGAGCAGTTCTTC. The V gene is TRBV6-2 or TRBV6-3, the J gene TRBJ2-1, with D possibly TRBD1 on 5 matching bases. Germline CDR1 reads MNHEY; CDR2 reads SVGEGT. The V end was cut by 5 bases, the J end by 4 bases, with 15 bases between. The length of the CDR3 is 15 residues.

The CDR3 coding sequence is TGTGCCAGCAGTTCCAGACACAATGAAAAACTGTTTTTT. Its protein product is CASSSRHNEKLFF. The chain links TRBV12-3 or TRBV12-4 to TRBJ1-4; no clear D gene. Trimming stripped 4 bases from V and 5 bases from J, with 8 bases between. This CDR3 has 13 residues.

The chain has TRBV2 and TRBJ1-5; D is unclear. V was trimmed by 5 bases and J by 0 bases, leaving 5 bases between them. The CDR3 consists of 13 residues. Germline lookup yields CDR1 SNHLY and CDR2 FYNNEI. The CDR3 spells CASSKDSNQPQHF. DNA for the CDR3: TGTGCCAGCAGTAAGGATAGCAATCAGCCCCAGCATTTT.

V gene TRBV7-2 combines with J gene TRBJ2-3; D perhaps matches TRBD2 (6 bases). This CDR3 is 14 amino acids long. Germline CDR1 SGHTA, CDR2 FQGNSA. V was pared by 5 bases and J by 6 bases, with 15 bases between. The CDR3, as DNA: TGTGCCAGCAGCGCCAGGAGGGGTTCCGATACGCAGTATTTT. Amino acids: CASSARRGSDTQYF.

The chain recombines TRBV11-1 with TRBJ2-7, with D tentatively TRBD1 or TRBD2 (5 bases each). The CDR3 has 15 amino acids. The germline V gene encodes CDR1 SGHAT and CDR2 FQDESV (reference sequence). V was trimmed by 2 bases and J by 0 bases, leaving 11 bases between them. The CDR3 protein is CASSLMPGSSYEQYF. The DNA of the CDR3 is TGTGCCAGCAGCTTAATGCCAGGGAGCTCCTACGAGCAGTACTTC.

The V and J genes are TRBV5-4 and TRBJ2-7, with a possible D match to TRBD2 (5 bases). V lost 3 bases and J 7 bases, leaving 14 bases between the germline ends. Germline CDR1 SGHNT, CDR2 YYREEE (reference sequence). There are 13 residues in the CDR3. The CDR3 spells CASSYRGYNEQYF. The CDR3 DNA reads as TGTGCCAGCAGCTACCGCGGGTACAATGAGCAGTACTTC.

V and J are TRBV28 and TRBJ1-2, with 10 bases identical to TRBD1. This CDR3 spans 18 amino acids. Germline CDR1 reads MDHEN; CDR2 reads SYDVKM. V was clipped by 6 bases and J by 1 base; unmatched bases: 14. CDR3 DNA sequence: TGTGCCAGCAGCCCGCTTCCCGGGACAGGGGTGTTTAACTATGGCTACACCTTC. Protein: CASSPLPGTGVFNYGYTF.

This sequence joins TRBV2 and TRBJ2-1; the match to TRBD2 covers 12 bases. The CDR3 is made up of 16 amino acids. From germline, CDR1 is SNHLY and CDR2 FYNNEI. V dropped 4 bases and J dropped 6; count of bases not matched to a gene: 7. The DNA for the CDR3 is TGTGCCAGCAGTGCACAGGCTAGCGGGGGGGCCAATGAGCAGTTCTTC. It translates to CASSAQASGGANEQFF.

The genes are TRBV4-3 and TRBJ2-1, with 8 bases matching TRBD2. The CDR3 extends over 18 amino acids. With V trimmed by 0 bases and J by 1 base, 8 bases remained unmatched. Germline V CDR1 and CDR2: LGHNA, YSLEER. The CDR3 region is CASSQDPSAGVSYNEQFF. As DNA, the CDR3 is TGCGCCAGCAGCCAAGATCCCTCAGCGGGAGTATCCTACAATGAGCAGTTCTTC.

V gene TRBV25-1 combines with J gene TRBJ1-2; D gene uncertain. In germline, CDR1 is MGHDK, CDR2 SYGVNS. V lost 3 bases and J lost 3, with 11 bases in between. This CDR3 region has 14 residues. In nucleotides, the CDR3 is TGTGCCAGCAGTGAGAACGGAAACGACTATGGCTACACCTTC. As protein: CASSENGNDYGYTF.

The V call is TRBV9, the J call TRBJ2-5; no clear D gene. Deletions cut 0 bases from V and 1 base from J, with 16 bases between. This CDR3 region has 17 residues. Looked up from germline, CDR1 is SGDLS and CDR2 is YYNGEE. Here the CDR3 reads CASSVGILTDFQETQYF. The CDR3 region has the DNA TGTGCCAGCAGCGTAGGAATTCTTACAGACTTCCAAGAGACCCAGTACTTC. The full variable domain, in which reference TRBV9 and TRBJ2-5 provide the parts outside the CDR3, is DSGVTQTPKHLITATGQRVTLRCSPRSGDLSVYWYQQSLDQGLQFLIQYYNGEERAKGNILERFSAQQFPDLHSELNLSSLELGDSALYFCASSVGILTDFQETQYFGPGTRLLVL.

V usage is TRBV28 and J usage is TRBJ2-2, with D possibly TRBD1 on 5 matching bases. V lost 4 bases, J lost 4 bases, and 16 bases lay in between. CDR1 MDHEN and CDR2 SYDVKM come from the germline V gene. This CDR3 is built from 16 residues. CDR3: CASSSDRGLLTGELFF. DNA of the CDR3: TGTGCCAGCAGTTCGGATAGGGGATTACTCACCGGGGAGCTGTTTTTT. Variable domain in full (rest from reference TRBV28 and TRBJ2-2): DVKVTQSSRYLVKRTGEKVFLECVQDMDHENMFWYRQDPGLGLRLIYFSYDVKMKEKGDIPEGYSVSREKKERFSLILESASTNQTSMYLCASSSDRGLLTGELFFGEGSRLTVL.

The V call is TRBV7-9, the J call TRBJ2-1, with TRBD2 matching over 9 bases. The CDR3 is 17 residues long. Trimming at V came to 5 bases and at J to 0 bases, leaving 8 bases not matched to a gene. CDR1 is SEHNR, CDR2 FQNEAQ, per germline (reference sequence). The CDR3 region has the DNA TGTGCCAGCAGCACTCGACTAGCGGAGAGCTCCTACAATGAGCAGTTCTTC. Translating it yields CASSTRLAESSYNEQFF.